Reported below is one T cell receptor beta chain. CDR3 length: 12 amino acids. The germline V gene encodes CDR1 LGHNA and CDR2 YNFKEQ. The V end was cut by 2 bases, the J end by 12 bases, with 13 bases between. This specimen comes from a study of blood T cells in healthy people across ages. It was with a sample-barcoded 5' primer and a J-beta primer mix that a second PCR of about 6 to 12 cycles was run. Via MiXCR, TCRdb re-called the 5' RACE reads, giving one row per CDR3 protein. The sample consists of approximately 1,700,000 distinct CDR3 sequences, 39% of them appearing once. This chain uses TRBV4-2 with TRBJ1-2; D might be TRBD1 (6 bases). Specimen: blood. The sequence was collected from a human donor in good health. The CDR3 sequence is CASSQIAGGHTF. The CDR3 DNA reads TGTGCCAGCAGCCAAATAGCGGGGGGCCACACCTTC.